This T cell receptor (beta chain) is drawn from a study of monozygotic twins with inflammatory bowel disease. UMIs that had a 6-nucleotide sample barcode were put in using template switching. TCRdb re-called the 5' RACE reads and catalogs CDR3 proteins one per entry, DNA excluded. The sample table sets out 80,000 or so distinct CDR3 sequences. Every donor provided one blood sample measuring roughly 2.4 ml. On this clonotype: The antigen is undetermined.

Study-wide points: Patient repertoires may carry noise from differing immunosuppressive treatments.

The receptor was derived from a human donor with ulcerative colitis or Crohn's disease, or a healthy co-twin of an affected twin (not recorded which). Sequencing was performed on blood.

CDR3 amino acids: CASSNYTGIAPQHF. This rearrangement joins TRBV18 to TRBJ1-5; TCRdb gives TRBD1 as the D gene, but with no DNA this cannot be confirmed. In germline, CDR1 is KGHSH, CDR2 LQKENI. The CDR3 is 14 residues long. Looking up the rest from reference TRBV18 and TRBJ1-5 gives the full variable domain: NAGVMQNPRHLVRRRGQEARLRCSPMKGHSHVYWYRQLPEEGLKFMVYLQKENIIDESGMPKERFSAEFPKEGPSILRIQQVVRGDSAAYFCASSNYTGIAPQHFGDGTRLSIL.